This passage covers 12 T cell receptor beta chains from one sample sequenced in a study of T cells in Graves' hyperthyroidism and ophthalmopathy. Amplified TCR beta CDR3 regions came from RNA transcripts. The TCR CDR3 was amplified in a first-round RT-PCR using the HTBI primer set. From the multiplex PCR reads, TCRdb called clonotypes with MiXCR, one entry per CDR3 protein. The table includes about half a million distinct CDR3 sequences, 15% to 20% detected once. Material for sequencing was blood. The source is a man aged 35-49 years with Graves' ophthalmopathy.

The gene calls are TRBV12-3 or TRBV12-4 and TRBJ1-3, with no clear D. The CDR3 length is 16 residues. Trimming pared 7 bases from V and 0 bases from J, leaving 16 bases between. The CDR3 bases are TGTGCCAGCACCCAGCAGGAAGGCCGCTCTGGAAACACCATATATTTT. Encoded protein: CASTQQEGRSGNTIYF.

This clonotype was observed at least ten times. The rearrangement links TRBV7-8 to TRBJ1-1; TRBD1 aligns across 8 bases. The CDR3 has 14 residues. Germline V gene lookup returns CDR1 SGHVS and CDR2 FQNEAQ. Germline trimming cut 5 bases from V and 5 bases from J; bases unmatched to any gene: 7. The DNA for the CDR3 is TGTGCCAGCAGCCATCAGGGGGCCCGGACTGAAGCTTTCTTT. This encodes CASSHQGARTEAFF.

On this clonotype itself: A read error is possible here, since a much larger clone lies one base away. The CDR3 loop is CVSRTRRPLGTDTQYF. The CDR3 nucleotides are TGTGTCAGCAGAACCCGACGCCCCTTGGGCACAGATACGCAGTATTTT. The chain has TRBV2 and TRBJ2-3, with D unclear. Germline CDR1 reads SNHLY; CDR2 reads FYNNEI. The CDR3 spans 16 residues.

This clonotype has a count of ten or more. This rearrangement joins TRBV27 to TRBJ2-5; D is ambiguous. The length of the CDR3 is 12 residues. CDR1 is MNHEY, CDR2 SMNVEV, per germline (reference sequence). V lost 7 bases and J lost 3, with 9 bases in between. CDR3 in amino acids: CASTDQKETQYF. The CDR3 nucleotides are TGTGCCAGCACAGATCAGAAAGAGACCCAGTACTTC.

The V call is TRBV6-2 or TRBV6-3, the J call TRBJ1-5, with a weak D call TRBD1 (6 bases). Trimming pared 8 bases from V and 7 bases from J, leaving 18 bases between. This CDR3 is 14 amino acids long. Germline V lookup: CDR1 MNHEY, CDR2 SVGEGT. CDR3 in amino acids: CASSLNQGTQPQHF. CDR3 in DNA: TGTGCCAGCTCCCTAAACCAGGGGACCCAGCCCCAGCATTTT.

This clonotype has ten or more counts. V usage is TRBV18 and J usage is TRBJ2-1; D might be TRBD1 (5 bases). Deletions cut 8 bases from V and 0 bases from J, with 11 bases between. CDR3 size: 14 residues. CDR1 KGHSH and CDR2 LQKENI come from the germline V gene. The CDR3 sequence is CASSADSSYNEQFF. Written as DNA, the CDR3 is TGTGCCAGCAGCGCCGACAGCTCCTACAATGAGCAGTTCTTC.

Only a few counts were recorded for this clonotype. The chain links TRBV5-1 to TRBJ2-1; either TRBD1 or TRBD2 may supply D (6 bases each). Germline-derived CDR1 and CDR2 are SGHRS and YFSETQ. Trimming stripped 3 bases from V and 6 bases from J, with 16 bases between. CDR3 size: 15 residues. The CDR3 nucleotides read TGCGCCAGCAGCTCCTACCCCGAGGGGGGCAATGAGCAGTTCTTC. Its translation: CASSSYPEGGNEQFF.

This sequence joins TRBV19 and TRBJ2-1; TRBD2 matches 9 bases. V gave up 3 bases and J gave up 7 bases; unmatched junction bases: 7. Germline CDR1 reads LNHDA; CDR2 reads SQIVND (reference sequence). The CDR3 is 15 amino acids. CDR3 in amino acids: CASSIGAGGSNEQFF. CDR3 DNA sequence: TGTGCCAGTAGTATCGGGGCGGGAGGGTCTAATGAGCAGTTCTTC.

This chain uses TRBV6-5 with TRBJ2-7, with 11 bases aligning to TRBD2. The germline CDR1 and CDR2 sequences are MNHEY and SVGAGI. V dropped 4 bases and J dropped 7; count of bases not matched to a gene: 12. The CDR3 covers 16 residues. CDR3 sequence reads: CASSLISGGAIREQYF. The CDR3 bases are TGTGCCAGCAGTTTGATTAGCGGGGGGGCTATTCGGGAGCAGTACTTC.

This clonotype occurred many times. The CDR3 region has the DNA TGTGCCAGCAGCTCAAGACGGGACAAGGCCTACGAGCAGTACTTC. Encoded protein: CASSSRRDKAYEQYF. The chain carries TRBV7-8 and TRBJ2-7; D is perhaps TRBD1 (6 bases). The CDR3 consists of 15 residues. Germline CDR1 is SGHVS and CDR2 is FQNEAQ. The germline V and J ends were trimmed by 4 bases and 2 bases, with 15 bases remaining between them.

The table lists this clonotype with many counts. This chain connects TRBV30 to TRBJ2-5; D unclear. The CDR3 has 14 amino acids. Per the germline V gene, CDR1 is GTSNPN and CDR2 is SVGIG (reference sequence). Trimming pared 0 bases from V and 0 bases from J, leaving 8 bases between. CDR3 bases: TGTGCCTGGAGTGTAGAAAAGAACCAAGAGACCCAGTACTTC. It specifies CAWSVEKNQETQYF.

There are many counts of this clonotype. The V and J genes are TRBV29-1 and TRBJ2-5, with 7 bases fitting TRBD1. The germline CDR1 and CDR2 sequences are SQVTM and ANQGSEA. This CDR3 has 15 amino acids. V shed 6 bases, J shed 5 bases, and the junction held 15 bases outside the gene matches. In nucleotides, the CDR3 is TGCAGCGTCGACCCATCTGACAGGGCTGGTGAGACCCAGTACTTC. Its translation: CSVDPSDRAGETQYF.